The 17 T cell receptor beta chains in this list originate from one sample, sequenced in a study of PD-1 blockade in classical Hodgkin lymphoma. Each and every patient relapsed after autologous stem cell transplantation, and patients got differing brentuximab vedotin exposure. TCRdb's copy holds only in-frame clones and misses some; the assay was immunoSEQ multiplex PCR. The sample has tens of thousands of clones; approximately 92% are singletons. The sample in question was peripheral blood mononuclear cells (PBMCs), obtained at baseline. These TCRs come from a human donor with classical Hodgkin lymphoma.

This chain joins TRBV28 and TRBJ2-3; D might be TRBD2 (6 bases). The CDR3 has 13 amino acids. Trimming cost V 7 bases and J 7 bases, with 15 bases left between them. Looked up from germline, CDR1 is MDHEN and CDR2 is SYDVKM. CDR3 loop: CASTGAGTYTQYF. The CDR3, as DNA: TGTGCCAGCACCGGGGCGGGAACCTATACGCAGTATTTT.

This rearrangement joins TRBV4-1 to TRBJ1-5; unclear D gene. Trimming removed 0 bases at V and 9 bases at J, with 15 bases between. Germline V CDR1 and CDR2: MGHRA, YSYEKL. The CDR3 has 15 residues. The CDR3 coding sequence is TGCGCCAGCAGCCAAGAATCGGTCAGCTACGGGCCCCAGCATTTT. Its translation: CASSQESVSYGPQHF.

As for this clone: One junction end does not reproduce the germline sequence, and a read error may be involved. CDR3 in amino acids: CASSLRTDWSF. In nucleotides, the CDR3 is TGTGCCAGCAGCCTCCGGACAGATTGGTCCTTC. The chain uses TRBV5-4 and TRBJ1-2; D possibly corresponds to TRBD1 (6 bases). CDR3 length equals 11 residues. Germline CDR1 and CDR2: SGHNT and YYREEE (reference sequence).

CDR3 residues: CASSLSGTPDEQFF. The CDR3 nucleotides are TGTGCCAGCAGCTTATCAGGGACCCCTGATGAGCAGTTCTTC. This chain links TRBV5-4 with TRBJ2-1; the D call may be TRBD1 or TRBD2 (5 bases each). CDR1 SGHNT and CDR2 YYREEE come from the germline V gene (reference sequence). Trimming shortened V by 2 bases and J by 8 bases, and 14 bases separated the two germline ends. The CDR3 covers 14 residues.

This clone appeared once. This chain connects TRBV6-4 to TRBJ2-3; 7 bases align to TRBD2. The V segment lost 3 bases and the J segment 2 bases; nucleotides outside the gene matches: 11. The V gene's germline CDR1 is MRHNA and CDR2 SNTAGT. CDR3 length: 17 amino acids. Here the CDR3 reads CASSERGGDGPTDTQYF. Here the CDR3 DNA reads TGTGCCAGCAGTGAGAGGGGAGGGGACGGGCCCACAGATACGCAGTATTTT.

The chain has TRBV6-6 and TRBJ1-2; a possible D gene is TRBD1 (5 bases). The V gene lost 1 base and the J gene lost 3 bases, with 9 bases spanning the gap. The CDR3 loop spans 14 amino acids. Germline lookup yields CDR1 MNHNY and CDR2 SVGAGI (reference sequence). CDR3 loop: CASSYLGRDYGYTF. CDR3 coding DNA: TGTGCCAGCAGTTACTTGGGACGAGACTATGGCTACACCTTC.

The chain carries TRBV6-1 and TRBJ2-7; the D gene is possibly TRBD1 (6 bases). With 6 bases removed from V and 6 bases from J, the gap between germline ends came to 18 bases. Germline V CDR1 and CDR2: MNHNS, SASEGT. The CDR3 contains 14 residues. The CDR3 coding sequence is TGTGCCAGCAGCGTAGGGGGTTTTCAAGGCGAGCAGTACTTC. Translated, it gives CASSVGGFQGEQYF.

The V gene is TRBV27, the J gene TRBJ2-6; D ambiguous. Germline lookup yields CDR1 MNHEY and CDR2 SMNVEV (reference sequence). CDR3 size: 14 residues. Trimming shortened V by 2 bases and J by 0 bases, and 2 bases separated the two germline ends. This chain's CDR3 is CASSLSSGANVLTF. In nucleotides, the CDR3 is TGTGCCAGCAGTTTAAGCTCTGGGGCCAACGTCCTGACTTTC.

This clone was picked up one time. This rearrangement joins TRBV19 to TRBJ1-1; no clear D. Germline-derived CDR1 and CDR2 are LNHDA and SQIVND (reference sequence). This CDR3 region has 16 residues. V dropped 6 bases and J dropped 3 bases, with 20 bases sitting between them. CDR3 sequence (DNA): TGTGCCAGTAGATGGATCGGCCCCGGAGGTGACACTGAAGCTTTCTTT. This translates into CASRWIGPGGDTEAFF.

The chain combines TRBV7-9 with TRBJ1-1; TRBD1 agrees at 9 bases. Trimming removed 4 bases from V and 0 bases from J; junction bases left unmatched: 6. Germline assignment: CDR1 SEHNR and CDR2 FQNEAQ (reference sequence). The CDR3 runs to 16 residues. CDR3 coding DNA: TGTGCCAGCAGCTCGCCCGGGACAGGGCTGAACACTGAAGCTTTCTTT. It encodes CASSSPGTGLNTEAFF.

This rearrangement joins TRBV21-1 to TRBJ2-1; the DNA was not used to check the table's D call, TRBD2. TRBV21-1 has pseudogene status. The CDR3 loop spans 17 amino acids. CDR3 region: CASRKRIYPRIRNEQFF. CDR3 nucleotides: TGTGCCAGCAGAAAGCGAATATACCCAAGGATTCGTAATGAGCAGTTCTTC.

The chain couples TRBV27 to TRBJ2-4, with 9 positions matching TRBD2. The CDR3 spans 14 residues. V lost 6 bases and J lost 4; bases outside the gene matches: 4. The germline gives CDR1 MNHEY, CDR2 SMNVEV (reference sequence). This CDR3 is CASRSSGEKNIQYF. CDR3 nucleotide sequence: TGTGCCAGCAGGTCTAGCGGGGAGAAAAACATTCAGTACTTC.

V gene TRBV7-9 combines with J gene TRBJ2-1; D gene uncertain. Trimming took off 5 bases at V and 9 bases at J, with 8 bases between the two ends. Per germline, CDR1 SEHNR and CDR2 FQNEAQ (reference sequence). The CDR3 contains 11 residues. In nucleotides, the CDR3 is TGTGCCAGCAGCCTTGGCAGTGAGCAGTTCTTC. As protein: CASSLGSEQFF.

The chain couples TRBV20-1 to TRBJ2-5; TRBD2 is a possible D gene (5 bases). Trimming removed 7 bases at V and 5 bases at J, with 8 bases between. This CDR3 spans 10 amino acids. Per germline, CDR1 DFQATT and CDR2 SNEGSKA (reference sequence). CDR3 loop: CSVGEETQYF. The CDR3 DNA reads as TGCAGTGTGGGAGAGGAGACCCAGTACTTC.

The chain combines TRBV6-1 with TRBJ1-2; D perhaps matches TRBD1 (6 bases). This CDR3 region has 13 residues. Trimming left V 5 bases short and J 2 bases short, with 9 bases between. Germline CDR1 and CDR2: MNHNS and SASEGT. The CDR3 loop is CASSTGFNYGYTF. DNA for the CDR3: TGTGCCAGCAGTACAGGGTTCAACTATGGCTACACCTTC.

V usage is TRBV7-2 and J usage is TRBJ1-2; D call uncertain. The germline V and J ends were trimmed by 5 bases and 4 bases, with 14 bases remaining between them. CDR1 and CDR2 from the germline V gene are SGHTA and FQGNSA. CDR3 length: 14 residues. CDR3 loop: CASSTQSARYGYTF. In nucleotides, the CDR3 is TGTGCCAGCAGCACTCAGTCCGCACGCTATGGCTACACCTTC.

This clone was recorded once. This chain links TRBV5-6 with TRBJ2-7; 7 bases match TRBD2. Germline lookup yields CDR1 SGHDT and CDR2 YYEEEE. Trimming took 5 bases from V and 7 from J; bases not matched to a gene: 6. The CDR3 extends over 12 amino acids. CDR3 coding DNA: TGTGCCAGCAGTTCTGCGGGGGAGGAGCAGTACTTC. It encodes CASSSAGEEQYF.